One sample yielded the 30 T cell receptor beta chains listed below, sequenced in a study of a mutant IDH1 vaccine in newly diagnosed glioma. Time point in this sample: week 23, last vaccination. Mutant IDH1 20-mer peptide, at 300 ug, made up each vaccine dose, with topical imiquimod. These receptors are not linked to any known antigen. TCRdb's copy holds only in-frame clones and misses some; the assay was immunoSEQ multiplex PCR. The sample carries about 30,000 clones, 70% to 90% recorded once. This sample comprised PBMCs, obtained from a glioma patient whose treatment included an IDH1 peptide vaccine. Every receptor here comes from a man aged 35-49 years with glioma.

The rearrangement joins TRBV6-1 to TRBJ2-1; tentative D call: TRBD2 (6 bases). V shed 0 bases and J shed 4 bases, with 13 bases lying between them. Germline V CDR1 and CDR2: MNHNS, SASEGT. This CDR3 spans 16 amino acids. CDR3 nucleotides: TGTGCCAGCAGTGAAGCCCACCCTGCGGGGTACAATGAGCAGTTCTTC. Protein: CASSEAHPAGYNEQFF.

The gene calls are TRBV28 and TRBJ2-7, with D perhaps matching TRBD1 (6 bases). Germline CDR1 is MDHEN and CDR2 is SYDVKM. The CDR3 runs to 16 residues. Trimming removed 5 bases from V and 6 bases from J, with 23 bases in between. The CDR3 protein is CASSTIRQAGRGEQYF. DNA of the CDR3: TGTGCCAGCAGTACAATCCGACAGGCGGGCCGCGGCGAGCAGTACTTC.

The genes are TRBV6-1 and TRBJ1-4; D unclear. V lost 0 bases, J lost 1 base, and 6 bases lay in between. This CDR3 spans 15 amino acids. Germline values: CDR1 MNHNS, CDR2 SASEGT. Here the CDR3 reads CASSEAGLTNEKLFF. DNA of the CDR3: TGTGCCAGCAGTGAAGCCGGTCTAACTAATGAAAAACTGTTTTTT.

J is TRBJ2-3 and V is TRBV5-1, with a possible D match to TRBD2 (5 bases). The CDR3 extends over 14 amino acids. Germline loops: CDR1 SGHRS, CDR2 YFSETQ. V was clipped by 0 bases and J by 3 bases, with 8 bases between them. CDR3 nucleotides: TGCGCCAGCAGCTTGGAGGGCGGGACAGATACGCAGTATTTT. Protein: CASSLEGGTDTQYF.

DNA for the CDR3: TGCGCCAGCAGCTTGGCGGCCGTAGAAGGCTACACCTTC. Translation: CASSLAAVEGYTF. The chain combines TRBV5-1 with TRBJ1-2; the D is unclear. This CDR3 contains 13 residues. Trimming left V 0 bases short and J 8 bases short, with 11 bases between. Germline V gene lookup returns CDR1 SGHRS and CDR2 YFSETQ.

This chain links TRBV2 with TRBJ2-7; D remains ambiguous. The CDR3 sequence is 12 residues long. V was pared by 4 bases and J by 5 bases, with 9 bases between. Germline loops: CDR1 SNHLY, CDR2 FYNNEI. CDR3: CASSVREHEQYF. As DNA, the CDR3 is TGTGCCAGCAGTGTAAGGGAACACGAGCAGTACTTC. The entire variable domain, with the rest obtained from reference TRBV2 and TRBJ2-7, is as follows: EPEVTQTPSHQVTQMGQEVILRCVPISNHLYFYWYRQILGQKVEFLVSFYNNEISEKSEIFDDQFSVERPDGSNFTLKIRSTKLEDSAMYFCASSVREHEQYFGPGTRLTVT.

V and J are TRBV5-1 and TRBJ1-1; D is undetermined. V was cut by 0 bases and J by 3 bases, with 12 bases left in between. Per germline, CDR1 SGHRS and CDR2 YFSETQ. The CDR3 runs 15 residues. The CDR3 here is CASSLDGGWDTEAFF. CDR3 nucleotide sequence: TGCGCCAGCAGCTTGGACGGAGGGTGGGACACTGAAGCTTTCTTT.

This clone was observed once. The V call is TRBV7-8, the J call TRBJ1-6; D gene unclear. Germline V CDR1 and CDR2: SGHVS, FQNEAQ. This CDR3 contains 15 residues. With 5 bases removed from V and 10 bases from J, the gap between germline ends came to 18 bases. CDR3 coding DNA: TGTGCCAGCAGCATATCTTTGACCGCTTCATCACCCCTCCACTTT. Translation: CASSISLTASSPLHF.

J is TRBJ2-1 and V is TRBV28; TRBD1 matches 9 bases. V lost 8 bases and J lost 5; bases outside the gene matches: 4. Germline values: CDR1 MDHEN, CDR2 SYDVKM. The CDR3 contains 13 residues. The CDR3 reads CASQGQGNNEQFF. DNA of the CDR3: TGTGCCAGCCAGGGACAGGGAAACAATGAGCAGTTCTTC.

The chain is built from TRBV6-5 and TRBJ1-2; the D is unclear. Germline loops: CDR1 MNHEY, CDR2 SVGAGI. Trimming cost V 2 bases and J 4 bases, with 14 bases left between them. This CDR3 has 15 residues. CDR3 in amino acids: CASSYEGSAGYGYTF. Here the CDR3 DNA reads TGTGCCAGCAGTTACGAAGGGTCGGCGGGCTATGGCTACACCTTC.

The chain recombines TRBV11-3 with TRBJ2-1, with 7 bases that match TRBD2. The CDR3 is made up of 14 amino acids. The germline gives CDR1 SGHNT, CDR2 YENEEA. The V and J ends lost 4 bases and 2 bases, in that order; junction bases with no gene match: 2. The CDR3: CASSSGGTYNEQFF. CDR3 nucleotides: TGTGCCAGCAGCTCGGGGGGAACCTACAATGAGCAGTTCTTC.

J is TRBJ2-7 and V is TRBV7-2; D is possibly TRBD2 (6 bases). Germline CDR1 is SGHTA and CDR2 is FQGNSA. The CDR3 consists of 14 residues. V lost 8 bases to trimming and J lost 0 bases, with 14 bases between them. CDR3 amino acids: CASAIPGSSYEQYF. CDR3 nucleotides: TGTGCCAGCGCGATACCCGGGAGCTCCTACGAGCAGTACTTC.

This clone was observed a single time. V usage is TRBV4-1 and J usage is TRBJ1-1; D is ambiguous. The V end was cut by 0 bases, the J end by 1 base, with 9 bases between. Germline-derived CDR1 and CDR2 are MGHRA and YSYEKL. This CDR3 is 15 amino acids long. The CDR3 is CASSQEARKNTEAFF. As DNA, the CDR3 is TGCGCCAGCAGCCAAGAGGCCAGGAAGAACACTGAAGCTTTCTTT.

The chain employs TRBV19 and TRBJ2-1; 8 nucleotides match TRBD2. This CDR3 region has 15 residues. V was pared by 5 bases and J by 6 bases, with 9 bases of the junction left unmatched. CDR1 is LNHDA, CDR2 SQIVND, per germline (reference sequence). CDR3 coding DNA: TGTGCCAGTAGTCCGGGGCTAGCGGGCGGCAATGAGCAGTTCTTC. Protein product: CASSPGLAGGNEQFF. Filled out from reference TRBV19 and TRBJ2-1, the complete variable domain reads DGGITQSPKYLFRKEGQNVTLSCEQNLNHDAMYWYRQDPGQGLRLIYYSQIVNDFQKGDIAEGYSVSREKKESFPLTVTSAQKNPTAFYLCASSPGLAGGNEQFFGPGTRLTVL.

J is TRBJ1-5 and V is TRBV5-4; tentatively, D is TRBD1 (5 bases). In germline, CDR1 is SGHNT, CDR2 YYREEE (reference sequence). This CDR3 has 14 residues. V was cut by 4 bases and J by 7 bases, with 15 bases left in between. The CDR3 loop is CASSVQGLGQPQHF. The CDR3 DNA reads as TGTGCCAGCAGCGTCCAGGGCCTTGGGCAGCCCCAGCATTTT.

In nucleotides, the CDR3 is TGTGCCAGCAGCCCAGGGACAGGCTCCAGGGAGCAGTACTTC. This translates into CASSPGTGSREQYF. The genes are TRBV5-6 and TRBJ2-7; TRBD1 agrees at 8 bases. V lost 4 bases, J lost 7 bases, and 10 bases stayed unmatched. The CDR3 consists of 14 residues. CDR1 is SGHDT and CDR2 is YYEEEE in the germline V gene.

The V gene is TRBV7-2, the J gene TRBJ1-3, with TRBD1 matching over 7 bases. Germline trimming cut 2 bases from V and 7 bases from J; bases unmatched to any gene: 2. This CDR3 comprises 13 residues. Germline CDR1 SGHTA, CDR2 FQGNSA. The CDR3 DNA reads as TGTGCCAGCAGCTTAAGGGACAGCAACACCATATATTTT. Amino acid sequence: CASSLRDSNTIYF.

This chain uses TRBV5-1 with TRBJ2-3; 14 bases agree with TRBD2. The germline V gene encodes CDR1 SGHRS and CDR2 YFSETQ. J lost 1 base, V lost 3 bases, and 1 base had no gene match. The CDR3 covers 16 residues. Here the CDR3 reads CASSSGLAGGTDTQYF. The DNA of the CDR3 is TGCGCCAGCAGCTCGGGACTAGCGGGAGGCACAGATACGCAGTATTTT.

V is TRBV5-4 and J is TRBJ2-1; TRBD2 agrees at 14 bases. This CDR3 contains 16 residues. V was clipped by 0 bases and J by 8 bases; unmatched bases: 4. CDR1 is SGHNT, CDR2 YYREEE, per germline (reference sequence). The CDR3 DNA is TGTGCCAGCAGCTTGGGACTAGCGGGGGGGGAGGATGAGCAGTTCTTC. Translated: CASSLGLAGGEDEQFF.

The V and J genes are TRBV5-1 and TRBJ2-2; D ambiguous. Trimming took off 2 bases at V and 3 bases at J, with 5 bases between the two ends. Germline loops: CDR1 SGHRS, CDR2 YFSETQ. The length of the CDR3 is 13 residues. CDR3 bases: TGCGCCAGCAGCTTACAACACACCGGGGAGCTGTTTTTT. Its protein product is CASSLQHTGELFF.

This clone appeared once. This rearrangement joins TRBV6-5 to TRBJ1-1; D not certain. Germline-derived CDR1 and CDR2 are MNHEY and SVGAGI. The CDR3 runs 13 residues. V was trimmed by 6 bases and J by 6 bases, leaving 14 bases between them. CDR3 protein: CASSSWASAEAFF. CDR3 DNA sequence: TGTGCCAGCAGCTCCTGGGCGTCGGCTGAAGCTTTCTTT.

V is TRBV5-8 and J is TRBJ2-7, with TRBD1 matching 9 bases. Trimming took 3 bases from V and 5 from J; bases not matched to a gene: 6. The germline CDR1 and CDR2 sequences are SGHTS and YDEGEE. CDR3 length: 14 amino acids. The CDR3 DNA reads TGTGCCAGCAGCTCCGGGACAGGGTGGGACGAGCAGTACTTC. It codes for CASSSGTGWDEQYF.

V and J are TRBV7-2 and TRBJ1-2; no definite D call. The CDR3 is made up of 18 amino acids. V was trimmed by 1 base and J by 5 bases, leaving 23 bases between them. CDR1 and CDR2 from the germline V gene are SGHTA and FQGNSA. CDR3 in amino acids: CASSLDPSSMIGPYGYTF. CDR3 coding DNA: TGTGCCAGCAGCTTAGACCCTAGCTCCATGATCGGGCCTTATGGCTACACCTTC.

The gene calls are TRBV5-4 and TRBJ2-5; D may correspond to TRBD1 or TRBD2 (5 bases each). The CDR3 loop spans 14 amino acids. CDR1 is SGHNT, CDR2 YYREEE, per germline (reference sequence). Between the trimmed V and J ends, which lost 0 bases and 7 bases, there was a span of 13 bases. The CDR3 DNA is TGTGCCAGCAGCTTGGTACAGGAGGAAGGGACCCAGTACTTC. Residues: CASSLVQEEGTQYF.

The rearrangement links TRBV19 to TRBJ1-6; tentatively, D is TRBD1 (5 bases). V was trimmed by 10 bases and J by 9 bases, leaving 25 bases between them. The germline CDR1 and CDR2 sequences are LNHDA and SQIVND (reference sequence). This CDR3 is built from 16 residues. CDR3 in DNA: TGTGCCACCGAAGATGACCGGGGGGGAGGAGGTTCACCCCTCCACTTT. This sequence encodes CATEDDRGGGGSPLHF.

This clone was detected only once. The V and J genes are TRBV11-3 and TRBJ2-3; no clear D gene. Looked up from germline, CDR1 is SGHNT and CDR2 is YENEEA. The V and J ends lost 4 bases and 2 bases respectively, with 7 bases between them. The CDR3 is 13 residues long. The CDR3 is CASSSGPTDTQYF. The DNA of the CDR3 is TGTGCCAGCAGCTCAGGACCCACAGATACGCAGTATTTT.

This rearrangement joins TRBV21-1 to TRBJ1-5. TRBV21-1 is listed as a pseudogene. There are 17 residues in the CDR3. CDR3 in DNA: TGTGCCAGCGTTACAAGGGACGAAGGTTGTAGCAATCAGCCCCAGCATTTT. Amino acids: CASVTRDEGCSNQPQHF.

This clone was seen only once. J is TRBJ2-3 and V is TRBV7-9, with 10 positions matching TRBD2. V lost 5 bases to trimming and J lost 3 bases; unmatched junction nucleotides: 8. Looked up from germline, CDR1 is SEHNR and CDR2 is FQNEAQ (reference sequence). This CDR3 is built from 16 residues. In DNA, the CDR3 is TGTGCCAGCAGCCCGCAGCGGGAGGGCCTGACAGATACGCAGTATTTT. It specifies CASSPQREGLTDTQYF.

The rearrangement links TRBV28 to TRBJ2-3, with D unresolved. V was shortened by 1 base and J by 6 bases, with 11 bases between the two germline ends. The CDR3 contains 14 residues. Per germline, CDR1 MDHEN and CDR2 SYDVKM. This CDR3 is CASSLLALADTQYF. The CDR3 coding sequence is TGTGCCAGCAGTTTATTGGCCCTCGCGGATACGCAGTATTTT.

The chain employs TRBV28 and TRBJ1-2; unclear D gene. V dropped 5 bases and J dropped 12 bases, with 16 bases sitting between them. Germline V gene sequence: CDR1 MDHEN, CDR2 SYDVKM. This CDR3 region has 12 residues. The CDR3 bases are TGTGCCAGCAGTCCCCCCCGTGGAGGGAACACCTTC. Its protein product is CASSPPRGGNTF.